The next 25 T cell receptor beta chains were all read from a single sample in a study of blood T cells in healthy people across ages. With a J-beta primer mix and a sample-barcoded 5' primer, a second PCR ran about 7 to 11 cycles. From the 5' RACE reads, TCRdb called clonotypes with MiXCR, one entry per CDR3 protein. The sample comprises about 580,000 distinct CDR3 sequences, 40% to 55% of which are singletons, and around 24% rests with the top ten. Material: blood. Receptors originate from a man older than 75 in good health.

A note on this clonotype: A single base separates this from a much larger clone, so it may be a read error. In nucleotides, the CDR3 is TGCGCCAGCAGCGTGGATCCTACGGCAGAGACCCAGTACTTC. Translating it yields CASSVDPTAETQYF. This chain joins TRBV5-1 and TRBJ2-5; no clear D gene. CDR1 and CDR2 from the germline V gene are SGHRS and YFSETQ. Trimming cost V 4 bases and J 4 bases, with 14 bases left between them. This CDR3 contains 14 residues.

The V gene is TRBV7-2, the J gene TRBJ1-4; 7 positions agree with TRBD1. Looked up from germline, CDR1 is SGHTA and CDR2 is FQGNSA. The CDR3 covers 15 residues. The junction had 14 bases not matched to a gene; V was cut back by 5 bases and J by 11 bases. In DNA, the CDR3 is TGTGCCAGCAGCACCTTAGACAGGGCGGGGATGAAACTGTTTTTT. It translates to CASSTLDRAGMKLFF.

J is TRBJ1-5 and V is TRBV20-1; D not resolved. Trimming took 6 bases from V and 7 from J, leaving 16 bases between them. The CDR3 sequence is 13 residues long. The germline V gene has CDR1 DFQATT and CDR2 SNEGSKA (reference sequence). The CDR3 loop reads CSAHRGGGQPQHF. The CDR3 DNA reads TGCAGTGCCCACCGGGGTGGAGGACAGCCCCAGCATTTT.

The V and J genes are TRBV29-1 and TRBJ1-5; possible D gene TRBD1, 6 bases. Germline CDR1 reads SQVTM; CDR2 reads ANQGSEA. The CDR3 has 13 amino acids. CDR3: CSVRGGFNQPQHF. For the CDR3, the DNA is TGCAGTGTACGAGGGGGTTTTAATCAGCCCCAGCATTTT.

The J gene is TRBJ2-6, the V gene TRBV5-1; no definite D call. Germline V lookup: CDR1 SGHRS, CDR2 YFSETQ. Trimming shortened V by 1 base and J by 2 bases, and 7 bases separated the two germline ends. The CDR3 is made up of 15 amino acids. CDR3 nucleotides: TGCGCCAGCAGCTTGAGTCTAGCTGGGGCCAACGTCCTGACTTTC. Residues: CASSLSLAGANVLTF.

The chain employs TRBV7-2 and TRBJ1-1; no clear D gene. The CDR3 is 14 amino acids. CDR1 SGHTA and CDR2 FQGNSA come from the germline V gene. V shed 0 bases and J shed 6 bases, with 11 bases lying between them. The CDR3 protein is CASSLAGRYAEAFF. The DNA for the CDR3 is TGTGCCAGCAGCTTAGCGGGAAGATACGCTGAAGCTTTCTTT. The variable domain in full, completed from reference TRBV7-2 and TRBJ1-1, reads GAGVSQSPSNKVTEKGKDVELRCDPISGHTALYWYRQSLGQGLEFLIYFQGNSAPDKSGLPSDRFSAERTGGSVSTLTIQRTQQEDSAVYLCASSLAGRYAEAFFGQGTRLTVV.

V and J are TRBV28 and TRBJ2-7, with D unclear. The length of the CDR3 is 14 residues. Germline-derived CDR1 and CDR2 are MDHEN and SYDVKM. V was trimmed by 8 bases and J by 0 bases, leaving 14 bases between them. The CDR3 DNA is TGTGCCAGCCAAGGGCCGCGCTTCTCCTACGAGCAGTACTTC. Amino acid sequence: CASQGPRFSYEQYF.

The chain joins TRBV20-1 to TRBJ2-3; the match to TRBD2 covers 8 bases. Trimming at V came to 0 bases and at J to 7 bases, leaving 6 bases not matched to a gene. The CDR3 runs to 14 residues. Germline V gene sequence: CDR1 DFQATT, CDR2 SNEGSKA (reference sequence). For the CDR3, the DNA is TGCAGTGCTAGAGAGCCGGGACTAGAGAATACGCAGTATTTT. Translation: CSAREPGLENTQYF.

The chain uses TRBV5-5 and TRBJ2-5; TRBD2 agrees at 12 bases. The CDR3 is 17 amino acids. Unmatched junction bases numbered 9, after V lost 4 bases and J lost 2 bases. The germline V gene encodes CDR1 SGHKS and CDR2 YYEKEE (reference sequence). The CDR3 is CASSLKTSGRPQETQYF. CDR3 in DNA: TGTGCCAGCAGCCTGAAGACTAGCGGGAGACCGCAAGAGACCCAGTACTTC.

This clonotype was recorded a few times. The chain recombines TRBV12-3 or TRBV12-4 with TRBJ1-2, with 7 nucleotides matching TRBD1. The CDR3 is 13 amino acids. Trimming took 10 bases from V and 1 from J; bases not matched to a gene: 6. The CDR3 is CATPDRDNYGYTF. In DNA form, the CDR3 reads TGTGCCACCCCAGACAGGGATAACTATGGCTACACCTTC.

The count of this clonotype is one. The gene calls are TRBV5-1 and TRBJ2-2, with TRBD1 matching 8 bases. V trimming: 2 bases; J trimming: 7 bases; junction bases outside the gene matches: 4. Germline V CDR1 and CDR2: SGHRS, YFSETQ. The CDR3 consists of 14 residues. DNA for the CDR3: TGCGCCAGCAGCTTACGACAGGGGATCGGGGAGCTGTTTTTT. This sequence encodes CASSLRQGIGELFF.

A remark on this clonotype: Mismatch with germline at one junction end may stem from a read error. The chain combines TRBV6-5 with TRBJ2-1, with 7 bases lining up with TRBD1. The CDR3 consists of 14 residues. CDR1 is MNHEY, CDR2 SVGAGI, per germline. This chain's CDR3 is CVSSDQTGLNEQFF. The CDR3 region has the DNA TGTGTCAGCAGTGACCAGACAGGGCTCAATGAGCAGTTCTTC.

This clonotype has only a few counts. The chain couples TRBV7-2 to TRBJ1-5; perhaps TRBD1 as D (6 bases). Germline loops: CDR1 SGHTA, CDR2 FQGNSA. The V end lost 1 base, the J end lost 4 bases, and 14 bases lay between the germline ends. The CDR3 sequence is 16 residues long. The CDR3 DNA follows: TGTGCCAGCAGCTTAGTTGGCGGGACACAAAATCAGCCCCAGCATTTT. This translates into CASSLVGGTQNQPQHF.

The V and J genes are TRBV7-2 and TRBJ2-1, with 7 positions matching TRBD2. V gave up 1 base and J gave up 10 bases; unmatched junction bases: 7. The CDR3 is 14 amino acids. Germline loops: CDR1 SGHTA, CDR2 FQGNSA. CDR3 in amino acids: CASSLVGLLAEQFF. For the CDR3, the DNA is TGTGCCAGCAGCTTAGTCGGACTACTAGCGGAGCAGTTCTTC.

V usage is TRBV12-3 or TRBV12-4 and J usage is TRBJ2-4; 12 bases map to TRBD1. The DNA matches TRBJ2-7 better at its end, which makes the J call doubtful. The length of the CDR3 is 17 residues. The CDR3 DNA follows: TGTGCCAGCAGTTCAACCGGGACAGGGGGCGGCAAGGACGAGCAGTACTTC. As protein: CASSSTGTGGGKDEQYF.

This rearrangement joins TRBV5-1 to TRBJ1-2, with D uncertain. This CDR3 comprises 12 residues. CDR1 SGHRS and CDR2 YFSETQ come from the germline V gene. V gave up 3 bases and J gave up 6 bases, with 9 bases separating them. CDR3: CASSSGLDGYTF. The CDR3 nucleotides are TGCGCCAGCAGCTCTGGGCTGGATGGCTACACCTTC.

This clonotype turned up a few times. The V gene is TRBV4-3, the J gene TRBJ2-7; TRBD1 matches 8 bases. V dropped 1 base and J dropped 3; count of bases not matched to a gene: 8. This CDR3 has 16 residues. CDR1 and CDR2 (germline): LGHNA, YSLEER. The CDR3 protein is CASSQGQGQGVYEQYF. As DNA, the CDR3 is TGCGCCAGCAGCCAAGGGCAAGGACAGGGAGTCTACGAGCAGTACTTC.

The V gene is TRBV5-6, the J gene TRBJ1-1, with D tentatively TRBD1 (5 bases). The CDR3 has 12 residues. Germline V lookup: CDR1 SGHDT, CDR2 YYEEEE. The V and J ends lost 5 bases and 5 bases respectively, with 10 bases between them. CDR3 in amino acids: CASSRGTTEAFF. In DNA, the CDR3 is TGTGCCAGCAGTAGAGGGACGACTGAAGCTTTCTTT.

This clonotype appeared a few times. The rearrangement uses TRBV10-3 and TRBJ2-3, with D perhaps being TRBD1 or TRBD2 (5 bases each). V gave up 0 bases and J gave up 4 bases, with 8 bases separating them. The germline gives CDR1 ENHRY, CDR2 SYGVKD. This CDR3 region has 14 residues. The CDR3 bases are TGTGCCATCAGTGAGTCAACGGGACCAGATACGCAGTATTTT. Translating it yields CAISESTGPDTQYF.

This clonotype was counted a few times. At one of its ends the junction is not consistent with the germline gene, which may arise from a read error. CDR3 nucleotide sequence: TGTGCCAGCAGCTTGAGGGACGACCAGTACTTC. Its protein is CASSLRDDQYF. This chain joins TRBV7-9 and TRBJ2-7, with D possibly called TRBD1 or TRBD2 (5 bases each). The CDR3 spans 11 residues. Germline CDR1 is SEHNR and CDR2 is FQNEAQ (reference sequence).

The chain joins TRBV28 to TRBJ1-2; D unclear. Trimming stripped 3 bases from V and 7 bases from J, with 15 bases between. Germline V gives CDR1 MDHEN, CDR2 SYDVKM. The CDR3 loop spans 14 amino acids. The CDR3 reads CASSLGPTHRGYTF. In DNA form, the CDR3 reads TGTGCCAGCAGTTTGGGCCCCACCCATCGTGGCTACACCTTC.

This clonotype was seen a single time. For the CDR3, the DNA is TGTGCCAGCAGTTCTAGGGCAGCCGCTAACTATGGCTACACCTTC. This encodes CASSSRAAANYGYTF. The chain recombines TRBV7-9 with TRBJ1-2; D call uncertain. The CDR3 spans 15 residues. CDR1 is SEHNR and CDR2 is FQNEAQ in the germline V gene (reference sequence). The V end was cut by 6 bases, the J end by 0 bases, with 14 bases between.

This chain joins TRBV29-1 and TRBJ2-1, with a tentative D call TRBD1 (5 bases). The DNA end lines up better with TRBJ2-7; the J call may be wrong. CDR3 length: 14 residues. The germline V gene has CDR1 SQVTM and CDR2 ANQGSEA. CDR3 protein: CSAVLGPRYNEQYF. As DNA, the CDR3 is TGCAGCGCCGTTCTGGGGCCTAGGTACAATGAGCAGTACTTC.

This clonotype has a handful of counts. The V call is TRBV25-1, the J call TRBJ2-1, with 7 bases that match TRBD2. The CDR3 is 12 residues long. V shed 10 bases and J 5 bases; nucleotides not matched to a gene: 5. CDR1 MGHDK and CDR2 SYGVNS come from the germline V gene. The DNA of the CDR3 is TGTGCCACCGACCGGGGGGACAATGAGCAGTTCTTC. Its protein is CATDRGDNEQFF.

The chain is built from TRBV20-1 and TRBJ1-1, with TRBD1 as a possible D gene (5 bases). The CDR3 loop spans 16 amino acids. Trimming took 3 bases from V and 3 from J, leaving 20 bases between them. Germline V lookup: CDR1 DFQATT, CDR2 SNEGSKA (reference sequence). The CDR3 sequence: CSASAGGGDGDTEAFF. CDR3 DNA sequence: TGCAGTGCTAGCGCTGGGGGGGGGGATGGGGACACTGAAGCTTTCTTT.